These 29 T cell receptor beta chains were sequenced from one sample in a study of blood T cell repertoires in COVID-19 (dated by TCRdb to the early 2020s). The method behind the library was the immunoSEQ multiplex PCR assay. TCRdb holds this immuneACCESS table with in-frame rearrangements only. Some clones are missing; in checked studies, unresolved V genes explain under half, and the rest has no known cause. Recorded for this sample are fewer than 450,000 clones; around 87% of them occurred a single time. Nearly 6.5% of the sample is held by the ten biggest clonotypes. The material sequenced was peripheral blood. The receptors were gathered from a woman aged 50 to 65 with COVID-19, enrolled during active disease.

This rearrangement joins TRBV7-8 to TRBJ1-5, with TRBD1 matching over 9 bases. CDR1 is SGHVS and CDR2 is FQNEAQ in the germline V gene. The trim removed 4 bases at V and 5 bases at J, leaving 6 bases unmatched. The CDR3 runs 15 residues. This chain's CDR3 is CASSSGQGGDQPQHF. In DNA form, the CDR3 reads TGTGCCAGCAGCTCGGGACAGGGAGGGGATCAGCCCCAGCATTTT.

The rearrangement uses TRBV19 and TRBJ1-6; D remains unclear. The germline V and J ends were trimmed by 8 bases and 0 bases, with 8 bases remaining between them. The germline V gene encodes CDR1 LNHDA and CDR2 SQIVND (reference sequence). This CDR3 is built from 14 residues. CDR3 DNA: TGTGCCAGTTCCAGAGGCTCCTATAATTCACCCCTCCACTTT. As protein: CASSRGSYNSPLHF.

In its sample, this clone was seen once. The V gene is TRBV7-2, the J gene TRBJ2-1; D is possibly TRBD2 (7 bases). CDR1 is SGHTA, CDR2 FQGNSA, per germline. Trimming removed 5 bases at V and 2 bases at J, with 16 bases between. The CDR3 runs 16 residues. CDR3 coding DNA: TGTGCCAGCAGCCCGCGGGGGCTCCTAGCCTACAATGAGCAGTTCTTC. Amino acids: CASSPRGLLAYNEQFF.

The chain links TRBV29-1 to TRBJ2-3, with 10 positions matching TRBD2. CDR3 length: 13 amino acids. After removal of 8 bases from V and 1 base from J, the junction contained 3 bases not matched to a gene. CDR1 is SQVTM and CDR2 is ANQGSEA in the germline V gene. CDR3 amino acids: CSFGTSGTDTQYF. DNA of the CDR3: TGCAGCTTCGGGACTAGCGGCACAGATACGCAGTATTTT.

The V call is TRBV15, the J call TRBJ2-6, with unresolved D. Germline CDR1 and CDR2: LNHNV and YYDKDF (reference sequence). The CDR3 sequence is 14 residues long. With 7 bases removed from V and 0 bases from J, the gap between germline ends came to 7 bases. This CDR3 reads CATKMASGANVLTF. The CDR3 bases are TGTGCCACCAAGATGGCCTCTGGGGCCAACGTCCTGACTTTC.

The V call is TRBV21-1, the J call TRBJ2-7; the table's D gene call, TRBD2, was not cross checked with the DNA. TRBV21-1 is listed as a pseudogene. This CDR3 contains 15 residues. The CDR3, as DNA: TGTGCCAGCAGGGGCGACACTAGCGGGGACTACGAGCAGTACTTC. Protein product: CASRGDTSGDYEQYF.

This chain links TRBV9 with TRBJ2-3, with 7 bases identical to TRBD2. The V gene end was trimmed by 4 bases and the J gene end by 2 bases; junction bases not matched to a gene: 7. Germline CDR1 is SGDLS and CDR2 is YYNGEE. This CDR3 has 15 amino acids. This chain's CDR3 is CASSISGTYTDTQYF. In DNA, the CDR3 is TGTGCCAGCAGCATAAGCGGGACCTACACAGATACGCAGTATTTT.

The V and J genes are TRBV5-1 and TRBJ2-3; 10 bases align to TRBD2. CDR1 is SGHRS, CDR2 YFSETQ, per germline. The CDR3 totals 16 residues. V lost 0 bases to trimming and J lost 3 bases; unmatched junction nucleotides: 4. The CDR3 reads CASSLGPSGSTDTQYF. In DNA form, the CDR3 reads TGCGCCAGCAGCTTGGGCCCTAGCGGGAGTACAGATACGCAGTATTTT.

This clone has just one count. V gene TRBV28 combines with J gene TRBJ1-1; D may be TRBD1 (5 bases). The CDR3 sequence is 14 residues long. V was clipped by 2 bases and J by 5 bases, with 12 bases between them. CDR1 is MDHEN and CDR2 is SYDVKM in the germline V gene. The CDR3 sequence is CASSLAGRGTEAFF. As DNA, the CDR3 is TGTGCCAGCAGTTTAGCGGGGCGTGGGACTGAAGCTTTCTTT.

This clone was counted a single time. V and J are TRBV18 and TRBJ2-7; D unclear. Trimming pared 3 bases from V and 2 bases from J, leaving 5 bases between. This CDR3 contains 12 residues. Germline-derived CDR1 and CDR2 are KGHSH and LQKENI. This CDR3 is CASSPLPYEQYF. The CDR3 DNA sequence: TGTGCCAGCTCACCTCTTCCCTACGAGCAGTACTTC.

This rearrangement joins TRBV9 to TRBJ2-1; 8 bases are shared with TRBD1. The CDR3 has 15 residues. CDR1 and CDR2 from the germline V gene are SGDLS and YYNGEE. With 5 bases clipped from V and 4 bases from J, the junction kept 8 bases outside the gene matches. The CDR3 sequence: CASREDRGLYNEQFF. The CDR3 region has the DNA TGTGCCAGCAGAGAAGACAGGGGTTTATACAATGAGCAGTTCTTC.

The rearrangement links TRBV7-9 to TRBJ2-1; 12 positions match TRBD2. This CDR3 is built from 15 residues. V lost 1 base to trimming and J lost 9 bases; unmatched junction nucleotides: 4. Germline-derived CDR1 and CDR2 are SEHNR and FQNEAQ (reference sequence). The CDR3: CASSLVASGRGEQFF. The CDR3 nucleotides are TGTGCCAGCAGCTTAGTCGCTAGCGGGAGGGGTGAGCAGTTCTTC.

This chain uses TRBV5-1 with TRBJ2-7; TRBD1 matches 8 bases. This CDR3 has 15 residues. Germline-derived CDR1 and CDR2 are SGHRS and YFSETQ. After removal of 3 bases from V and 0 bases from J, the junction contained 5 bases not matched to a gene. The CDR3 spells CASSSRTGPSYEQYF. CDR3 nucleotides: TGCGCCAGCAGCTCTCGGACAGGGCCCTCCTACGAGCAGTACTTC.

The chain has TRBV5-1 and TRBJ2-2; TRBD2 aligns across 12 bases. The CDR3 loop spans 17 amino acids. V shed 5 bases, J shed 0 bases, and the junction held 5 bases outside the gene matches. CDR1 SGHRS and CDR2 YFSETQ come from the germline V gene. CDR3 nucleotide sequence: TGCGCCAGCAGGGGGGGACTAGCGGGTTCGAACACCGGGGAGCTGTTTTTT. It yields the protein CASRGGLAGSNTGELFF.

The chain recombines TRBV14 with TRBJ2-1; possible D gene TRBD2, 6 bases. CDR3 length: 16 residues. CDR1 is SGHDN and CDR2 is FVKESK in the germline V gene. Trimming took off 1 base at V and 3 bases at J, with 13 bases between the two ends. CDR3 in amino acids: CASSQAGRGNYNEQFF. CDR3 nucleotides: TGTGCCAGCAGCCAAGCGGGACGGGGGAACTACAATGAGCAGTTCTTC.

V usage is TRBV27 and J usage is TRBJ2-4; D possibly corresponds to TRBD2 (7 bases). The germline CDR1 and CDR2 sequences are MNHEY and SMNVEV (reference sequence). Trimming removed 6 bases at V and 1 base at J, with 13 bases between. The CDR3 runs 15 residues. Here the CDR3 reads CASRSRGAAKNIQYF. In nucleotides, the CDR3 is TGTGCCAGCAGGAGCCGGGGGGCTGCCAAAAACATTCAGTACTTC.

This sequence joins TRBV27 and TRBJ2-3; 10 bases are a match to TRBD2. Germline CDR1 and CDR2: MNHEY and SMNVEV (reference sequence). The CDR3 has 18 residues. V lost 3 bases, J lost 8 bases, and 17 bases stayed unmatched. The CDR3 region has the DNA TGTGCCAGCAGTTTTGAGTGGTCCTCGAGCGGGAGGGGAGGTACGCAGTATTTT. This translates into CASSFEWSSSGRGGTQYF.

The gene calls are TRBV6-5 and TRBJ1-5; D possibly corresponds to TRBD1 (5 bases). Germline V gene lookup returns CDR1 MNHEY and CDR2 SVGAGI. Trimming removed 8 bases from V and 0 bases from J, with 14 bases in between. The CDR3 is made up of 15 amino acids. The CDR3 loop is CASHDRGYSNQPQHF. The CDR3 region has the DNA TGTGCCAGCCACGACAGAGGCTATAGCAATCAGCCCCAGCATTTT.

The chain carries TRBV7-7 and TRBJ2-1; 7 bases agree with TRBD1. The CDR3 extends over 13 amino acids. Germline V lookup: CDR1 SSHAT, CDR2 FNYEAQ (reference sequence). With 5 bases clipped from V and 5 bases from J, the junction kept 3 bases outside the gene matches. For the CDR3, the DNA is TGTGCCAGCAGCCAAGACAGGGACAATGAGCAGTTCTTC. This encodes CASSQDRDNEQFF.

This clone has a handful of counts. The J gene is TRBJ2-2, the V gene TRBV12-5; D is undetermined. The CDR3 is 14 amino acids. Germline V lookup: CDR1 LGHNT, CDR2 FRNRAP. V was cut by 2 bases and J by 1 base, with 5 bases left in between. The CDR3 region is CASGLRGNTGELFF. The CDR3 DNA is TGTGCTAGTGGTTTGCGCGGGAACACCGGGGAGCTGTTTTTT.

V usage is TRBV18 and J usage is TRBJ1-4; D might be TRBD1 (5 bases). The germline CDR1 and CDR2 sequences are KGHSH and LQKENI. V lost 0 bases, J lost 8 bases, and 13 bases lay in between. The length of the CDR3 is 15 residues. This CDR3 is CASSPPWSRGEKLFF. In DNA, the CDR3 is TGTGCCAGCTCACCACCATGGAGTAGGGGCGAAAAACTGTTTTTT.

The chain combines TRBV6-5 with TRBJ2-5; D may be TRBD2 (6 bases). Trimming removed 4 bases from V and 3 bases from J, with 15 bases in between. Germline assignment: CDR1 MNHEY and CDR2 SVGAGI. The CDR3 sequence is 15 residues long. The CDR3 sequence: CASSWGRTTKETQYF. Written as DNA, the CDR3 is TGTGCCAGCAGTTGGGGCCGGACTACCAAAGAGACCCAGTACTTC.

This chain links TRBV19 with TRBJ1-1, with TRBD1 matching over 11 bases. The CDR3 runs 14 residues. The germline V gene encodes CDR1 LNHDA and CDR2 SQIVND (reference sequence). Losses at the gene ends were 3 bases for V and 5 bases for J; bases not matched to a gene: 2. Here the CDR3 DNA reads TGTGCCAGTAGTATTGGACAGGGGGCGACTGAAGCTTTCTTT. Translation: CASSIGQGATEAFF.

DNA for the CDR3: TGTGCCAGTAGTAAAACGGGGAGCGCGGGATATGGCTACACCTTC. It codes for CASSKTGSAGYGYTF. The rearrangement links TRBV19 to TRBJ1-2, with D unclear. CDR3 length: 15 amino acids. Trimming stripped 4 bases from V and 5 bases from J, with 17 bases between. CDR1 and CDR2 from the germline V gene are LNHDA and SQIVND (reference sequence).

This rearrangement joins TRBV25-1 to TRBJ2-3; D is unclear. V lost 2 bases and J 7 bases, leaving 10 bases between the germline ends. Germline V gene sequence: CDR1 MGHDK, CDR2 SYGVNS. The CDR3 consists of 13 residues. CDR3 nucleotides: TGTGCCAGCAGTGAACTAAGTCCTTATACGCAGTATTTT. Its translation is CASSELSPYTQYF. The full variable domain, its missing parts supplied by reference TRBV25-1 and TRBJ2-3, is EADIYQTPRYLVIGTGKKITLECSQTMGHDKMYWYQQDPGMELHLIHYSYGVNSTEKGDLSSESTVSRIRTEHFPLTLESARPSHTSQYLCASSELSPYTQYFGPGTRLTVL.

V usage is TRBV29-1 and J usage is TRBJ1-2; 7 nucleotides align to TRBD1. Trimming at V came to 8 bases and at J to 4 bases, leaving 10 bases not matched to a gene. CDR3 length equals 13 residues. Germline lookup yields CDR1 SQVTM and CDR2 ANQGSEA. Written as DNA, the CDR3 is TGCAGCCTTCGACAGGGTAACGGCTATGGCTACACCTTC. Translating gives CSLRQGNGYGYTF.

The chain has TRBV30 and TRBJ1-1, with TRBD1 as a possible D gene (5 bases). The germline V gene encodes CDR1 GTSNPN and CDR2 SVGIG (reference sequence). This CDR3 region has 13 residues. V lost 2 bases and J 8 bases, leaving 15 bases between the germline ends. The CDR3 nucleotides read TGTGCCTGGAGTCTTTGGGGGGGTCCCGAAGCTTTCTTT. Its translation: CAWSLWGGPEAFF.

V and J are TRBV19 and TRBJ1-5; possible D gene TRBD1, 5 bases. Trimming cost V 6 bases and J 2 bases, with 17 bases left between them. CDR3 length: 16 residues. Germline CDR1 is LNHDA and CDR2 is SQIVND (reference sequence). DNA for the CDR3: TGTGCCAGTAGACGAACCCCAGGGCTTGGCAATCAGCCCCAGCATTTT. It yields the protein CASRRTPGLGNQPQHF.

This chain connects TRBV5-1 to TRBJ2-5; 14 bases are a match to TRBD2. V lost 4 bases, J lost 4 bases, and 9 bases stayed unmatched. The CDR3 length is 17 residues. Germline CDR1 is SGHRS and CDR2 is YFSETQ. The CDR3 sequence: CASSRLGTSGSGETQYF. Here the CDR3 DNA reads TGCGCCAGCAGCCGATTGGGGACTAGCGGGAGTGGAGAGACCCAGTACTTC.